These 18 T cell receptor beta chains share one sample of origin, sequenced in a study of patients and donors after allogeneic stem cell transplantation. Via MiXCR, TCRdb re-called the RT-PCR reads, giving one row per CDR3 protein. Of about 230,000 distinct CDR3 sequences in the sample, approximately 14% were seen once. Sequencing used blood, either unsorted or a sorted T cell fraction (not recorded which). Receptor source: a human donor who was either an allogeneic HSCT recipient or a stem cell or donor lymphocyte infusion donor (not recorded which). It is not recorded whose cells these are; they may come from a transplant donor.

The CDR3 DNA sequence: TGTGCCAGCTCACAGCGGGCACCGAACACTGAAGCTTTCTTT. Its translation: CASSQRAPNTEAFF. The chain links TRBV18 to TRBJ1-1; the D is unclear. Germline V gene lookup returns CDR1 KGHSH and CDR2 LQKENI. V was pared by 4 bases and J by 1 base, with 10 bases between. The CDR3 totals 14 residues.

The CDR3 DNA follows: TGTGCCAGCGTATGGCTAGCGGGCCTCAAAAACATTCAGTACTTC. Translated: CASVWLAGLKNIQYF. The chain employs TRBV12-1 and TRBJ2-4; the table calls TRBD2, which could not be checked here. TRBV12-1 is deemed a pseudogene. The CDR3 consists of 15 residues.

The CDR3 sequence: CASSLLAGENIQYF. The CDR3 nucleotides read TGTGCCAGCAGTTTACTAGCGGGAGAAAACATTCAGTACTTC. The rearrangement joins TRBV12-3 or TRBV12-4 to TRBJ2-4; 10 nucleotides line up with TRBD2. V lost 2 bases and J lost 5; bases outside the gene matches: 0. The CDR3 has 14 amino acids.

This clonotype has a handful of counts. The V gene is TRBV24-1, the J gene TRBJ1-6; D is uncertain. The V end lost 7 bases, the J end lost 7 bases, and 13 bases lay between the germline ends. Germline V CDR1 and CDR2: KGHDR, SFDVKD. The CDR3 is made up of 14 amino acids. The CDR3 DNA sequence: TGTGCCACCAGAGGGCCGGCCAGAAATTCACCCCTCCACTTT. Translated: CATRGPARNSPLHF.

This clonotype was seen many times. Here the CDR3 DNA reads TGTGCCAGTACCCTGAATACGGGAGACACCATATATTTT. Protein: CASTLNTGDTIYF. The V and J genes are TRBV19 and TRBJ1-3, with unresolved D. This CDR3 has 13 amino acids. V shed 7 bases and J shed 8 bases, with 15 bases lying between them. CDR1 is LNHDA, CDR2 SQIVND, per germline (reference sequence).

This clonotype was seen just once. CDR3 in amino acids: CATKAGMNTEAFF. As DNA, the CDR3 is TGTGCCACCAAAGCAGGGATGAACACTGAAGCTTTCTTT. The gene calls are TRBV15 and TRBJ1-1, with TRBD1 as a possible D gene (5 bases). Germline V gene data show CDR1 as LNHNV and CDR2 as YYDKDF (reference sequence). The V and J ends lost 7 bases and 0 bases respectively, with 9 bases between them. The CDR3 contains 13 residues.

This clonotype showed up just a few times. The chain couples TRBV4-2 to TRBJ2-1; 14 positions agree with TRBD2. This CDR3 has 15 amino acids. Germline CDR1 LGHNA, CDR2 YNFKEQ. J lost 9 bases, V lost 4 bases, and 5 bases had no gene match. The CDR3 reads CASSLPGLAGVEQFF. The DNA for the CDR3 is TGTGCCAGCAGCCTACCGGGACTAGCGGGGGTTGAGCAGTTCTTC.

This chain uses TRBV15 with TRBJ1-2, with D possibly TRBD1 on 5 matching bases. Trimming removed 0 bases from V and 6 bases from J, with 11 bases in between. CDR1 and CDR2 (germline): LNHNV, YYDKDF (reference sequence). The CDR3 spans 14 residues. The CDR3 DNA reads as TGTGCCACCAGCAGAGATTTACAGGAGAATGGCTACACCTTC. This codes for CATSRDLQENGYTF.

This clonotype has only a few counts. The V gene is TRBV7-3, the J gene TRBJ2-1; TRBD1 matches at 9 bases. This CDR3 spans 16 amino acids. Germline V gene sequence: CDR1 SGHTA, CDR2 FQGTGA. J was trimmed by 7 bases and V by 5 bases; bases with no gene match: 12. In DNA form, the CDR3 reads TGTGCCAGCAGCCAAGAAGCGGGACAGGGAAGGAATGAGCAGTTCTTC. It specifies CASSQEAGQGRNEQFF. The full variable domain, with the rest looked up from reference TRBV7-3 and TRBJ2-1, is GAGVSQTPSNKVTEKGKYVELRCDPISGHTALYWYRQSLGQGPEFLIYFQGTGAADDSGLPNDRFFAVRPEGSVSTLKIQRTERGDSAVYLCASSQEAGQGRNEQFFGPGTRLTVL.

This clonotype has a count of ten or more. The chain joins TRBV11-2 to TRBJ2-2, with 7 bases matching TRBD1. The germline CDR1 and CDR2 sequences are SGHAT and FQNNGV. With V trimmed by 5 bases and J by 6 bases, 3 bases remained unmatched. This CDR3 is built from 13 residues. The CDR3 nucleotides are TGTGCCAGCAGCCGGGACAGCCCCGGGGAGCTGTTTTTT. This sequence encodes CASSRDSPGELFF.

In this sample, this clonotype turned up a few times. The chain recombines TRBV20-1 with TRBJ1-6; weak D call: TRBD1 (5 bases). The CDR3 contains 11 residues. Germline V lookup: CDR1 DFQATT, CDR2 SNEGSKA (reference sequence). The V end lost 7 bases, the J end lost 14 bases, and 15 bases lay between the germline ends. The CDR3 DNA sequence: TGCAGTGGGGGGGGGTTGGGGACCCTCCACTTT. Translated, it gives CSGGGLGTLHF.

The chain uses TRBV4-3 and TRBJ2-1; TRBD1 aligns across 9 bases. CDR3 size: 17 residues. V lost 2 bases, J lost 3 bases, and 8 bases stayed unmatched. The germline V gene encodes CDR1 LGHNA and CDR2 YSLEER. This CDR3 reads CASSQQTRDRVYNEQFF. The CDR3 DNA reads as TGCGCCAGCAGCCAACAAACCCGGGACAGGGTCTACAATGAGCAGTTCTTC.

This clonotype was detected many times. The chain links TRBV7-2 to TRBJ2-7; TRBD2 might be the D (5 bases). Per the germline V gene, CDR1 is SGHTA and CDR2 is FQGNSA. V was pared by 8 bases and J by 1 base, with 12 bases between. This CDR3 comprises 13 residues. CDR3 sequence reads: CASSIARSYEQYF. CDR3 sequence (DNA): TGTGCCAGCTCTATAGCGAGATCCTACGAGCAGTACTTC. Supplemented by reference TRBV7-2 and TRBJ2-7, the full variable domain reads GAGVSQSPSNKVTEKGKDVELRCDPISGHTALYWYRQSLGQGLEFLIYFQGNSAPDKSGLPSDRFSAERTGGSVSTLTIQRTQQEDSAVYLCASSIARSYEQYFGPGTRLTVT.

In its sample, this clonotype was seen many times. V and J are TRBV20-1 and TRBJ2-7, with D possibly being TRBD1 or TRBD2 (5 bases each). CDR3 size: 14 residues. The germline gives CDR1 DFQATT, CDR2 SNEGSKA (reference sequence). With 5 bases removed from V and 3 bases from J, the gap between germline ends came to 17 bases. The CDR3 coding sequence is TGCAGTGCTCTCTCCGGGACGCAGAACTACGAGCAGTACTTC. As protein: CSALSGTQNYEQYF.

This clonotype was seen a handful of times. V and J are TRBV7-9 and TRBJ1-3; 8 bases map to TRBD1. The junction had 10 bases not matched to a gene; V was cut back by 5 bases and J by 7 bases. The CDR3 contains 15 residues. Germline V CDR1 and CDR2: SEHNR, FQNEAQ (reference sequence). The CDR3 DNA follows: TGTGCCAGCAGCCAGGACAGGGTAGGACGGAACACCATATATTTT. This gives the protein CASSQDRVGRNTIYF.

This clonotype showed up just a few times. The chain recombines TRBV28 with TRBJ2-2; tentative D call: TRBD1 (5 bases). Trimming stripped 6 bases from V and 7 bases from J, with 9 bases between. Germline lookup yields CDR1 MDHEN and CDR2 SYDVKM. The CDR3 length is 12 residues. CDR3 nucleotides: TGTGCCAGCAGAGGGGCCGGCGGGGAGCTGTTTTTT. It specifies CASRGAGGELFF.

This chain links TRBV11-2 with TRBJ1-2, with 7 positions matching TRBD1. The CDR3 spans 14 residues. The V and J ends lost 0 bases and 5 bases, in that order; junction bases with no gene match: 3. Germline values: CDR1 SGHAT, CDR2 FQNNGV. DNA for the CDR3: TGTGCCAGCAGCTTAGACAGGGGGATTTATGGCTACACCTTC. Protein sequence: CASSLDRGIYGYTF.

Many counts were recorded for this clonotype. The genes are TRBV4-2 and TRBJ1-2; TRBD1 is a possible D gene (6 bases). The V gene lost 0 bases and the J gene lost 5 bases, with 7 bases spanning the gap. Germline lookup yields CDR1 LGHNA and CDR2 YNFKEQ. This CDR3 has 13 residues. DNA for the CDR3: TGTGCCAGCAGCCAAGAGGACAGTTATGGCTACACCTTC. Residues: CASSQEDSYGYTF.